This TCR beta chain was captured by sequencing in a study of STAT3 mutations in large granular lymphocyte leukemia. The study's findings and limits: Every T-LGLL patient had at least one immunodominant TCRbeta clonotype.

With regard to this clone: The antigen is undetermined.

Clones were read by immunoSEQ multiplex PCR, and TCRdb kept only the in-frame ones, dropping some. There are 35,000 to 40,000 clones in the sample; about 88% occur only once, and 0.43% lies in the top ten. The CDR3 contains 13 residues. V was pared by 5 bases and J by 7 bases, with 5 bases of the junction left unmatched. Germline V lookup: CDR1 GTSNPN, CDR2 SVGIG (reference sequence). The origin of this receptor is a human donor with T large granular lymphocyte leukemia. Some clones in this sample may be carry-over from other donors' samples. The chain uses TRBV30 and TRBJ1-6; 7 bases align to TRBD1. Sequenced: PBMCs. CDR3 in DNA: TGTGCCTGGTCGACAGGGCCCAATTCACCCCTCCACTTT. Translating gives CAWSTGPNSPLHF.